Listed here are 27 T cell receptor beta chains from one sample, sequenced in a study of a mutant IDH1 vaccine in newly diagnosed glioma. Their target antigens are unknown. Assay: immunoSEQ multiplex PCR; the TCRdb copy retains only in-frame clones and omits some. The repertoire consists of around 62,000 clones, with around nine tenths occurring once and the leading ten covering around 2%. Time point meaning: week 11, during vaccination. Each dose delivered 300 ug of mutant IDH1 20-mer peptide subcutaneously with imiquimod. Sample: PBMCs, taken from a glioma patient whose treatment included an IDH1 peptide vaccine. The receptors shown here come from a man aged 35 to 55 with glioma.

The genes are TRBV6-1 and TRBJ2-4, with TRBD1 identical over 9 bases. This CDR3 region has 14 residues. Germline CDR1 and CDR2: MNHNS and SASEGT. The V segment lost 7 bases and the J segment 6 bases; nucleotides outside the gene matches: 7. This CDR3 reads CASNAPGQGNIQYF. DNA for the CDR3: TGTGCCAGCAATGCGCCGGGACAGGGAAACATTCAGTACTTC.

V is TRBV2 and J is TRBJ2-5, with TRBD1 identical over 8 bases. The CDR3 runs 15 residues. Germline assignment: CDR1 SNHLY and CDR2 FYNNEI. Germline trimming cut 7 bases from V and 5 bases from J; bases unmatched to any gene: 12. The CDR3 loop is CASKGTGALGETQYF. CDR3 nucleotides: TGTGCCAGCAAGGGGACAGGCGCCCTGGGGGAGACCCAGTACTTC.

The chain uses TRBV2 and TRBJ1-6, with D perhaps TRBD1 (5 bases). The V end lost 2 bases, the J end lost 10 bases, and 15 bases lay between the germline ends. In germline, CDR1 is SNHLY, CDR2 FYNNEI. The CDR3 loop spans 15 amino acids. CDR3 sequence: CASSELSIGASPLHF. CDR3 sequence (DNA): TGTGCCAGCAGTGAACTCTCGATCGGGGCCTCACCCCTCCACTTT.

CDR3 bases: TGTGCCAGCAGCGTAGAGGGAAGCTCCTACGAGCAGTACTTC. Protein product: CASSVEGSSYEQYF. The V call is TRBV9, the J call TRBJ2-7; no definite D call. Germline lookup yields CDR1 SGDLS and CDR2 YYNGEE. Trimming stripped 0 bases from V and 0 bases from J, with 7 bases between. The CDR3 length is 14 residues.

The rearrangement links TRBV29-1 to TRBJ1-2; 11 bases agree with TRBD1. Trimming removed 4 bases from V and 4 bases from J; junction bases left unmatched: 8. Looked up from germline, CDR1 is SQVTM and CDR2 is ANQGSEA. The CDR3 runs to 15 residues. CDR3 protein: CSVGTGGVGGYGYTF. DNA for the CDR3: TGCAGCGTTGGGACAGGGGGCGTAGGGGGCTATGGCTACACCTTC. The variable domain in full, with the rest retrieved from reference TRBV29-1 and TRBJ1-2, is SAVISQKPSRDICQRGTSLTIQCQVDSQVTMMFWYRQQPGQSLTLIATANQGSEATYESGFVIDKFPISRPNLTFSTLTVSNMSPEDSSIYLCSVGTGGVGGYGYTFGSGTRLTVV.

This chain connects TRBV5-4 to TRBJ2-7, with a possible D match to TRBD2 (5 bases). There are 13 residues in the CDR3. Trimming removed 6 bases at V and 6 bases at J, with 16 bases between. Germline CDR1 is SGHNT and CDR2 is YYREEE (reference sequence). For the CDR3, the DNA is TGTGCCAGCAAAAGGGATTTGGCGGGCGAGCAGTACTTC. Its protein product is CASKRDLAGEQYF.

This clone showed up just a few times. V and J are TRBV10-3 and TRBJ2-1, with TRBD1 as a possible D gene (5 bases). The germline gives CDR1 ENHRY, CDR2 SYGVKD. V was clipped by 6 bases and J by 0 bases, with 12 bases between them. The CDR3 has 15 amino acids. The CDR3 loop is CAIRGPDNSYNEQFF. The CDR3 coding sequence is TGTGCCATCAGGGGTCCGGACAACTCCTACAATGAGCAGTTCTTC.

The rearrangement links TRBV6-1 to TRBJ2-1, with D unclear. This CDR3 spans 13 amino acids. V was clipped by 5 bases and J by 3 bases, with 8 bases between them. CDR1 is MNHNS, CDR2 SASEGT, per germline. For the CDR3, the DNA is TGTGCCAGCAGTAACACACGCTACAATGAGCAGTTCTTC. This gives the protein CASSNTRYNEQFF.

CDR3 residues: CASSVDSGPSYEQYF. In nucleotides, the CDR3 is TGTGCCAGCAGCGTAGATAGCGGACCCTCCTACGAGCAGTACTTC. This rearrangement joins TRBV9 to TRBJ2-5; TRBD2 might be the D (6 bases). The DNA end is a closer match to TRBJ2-7, so the J assignment may be wrong. The CDR3 totals 15 residues. Germline assignment: CDR1 SGDLS and CDR2 YYNGEE.

This chain links TRBV4-3 with TRBJ2-3; TRBD1 aligns across 7 bases. Germline V gene sequence: CDR1 LGHNA, CDR2 YSLEER. Losses at the gene ends were 0 bases for V and 3 bases for J; bases not matched to a gene: 3. The CDR3 loop spans 15 amino acids. CDR3 amino acids: CASSQDQGVTDTQYF. The CDR3 nucleotides read TGCGCCAGCAGCCAAGACCAGGGGGTAACAGATACGCAGTATTTT.

The chain uses TRBV6-6 and TRBJ1-5, with TRBD1 identical over 7 bases. With 8 bases clipped from V and 4 bases from J, the junction kept 11 bases outside the gene matches. The length of the CDR3 is 15 residues. Germline lookup yields CDR1 MNHNY and CDR2 SVGAGI (reference sequence). The CDR3 sequence: CASGNRGIGNQPQHF. The DNA of the CDR3 is TGTGCCAGCGGAAACAGGGGTATAGGGAATCAGCCCCAGCATTTT.

The rearrangement links TRBV5-4 to TRBJ2-3; D is unclear. Germline CDR1 reads SGHNT; CDR2 reads YYREEE (reference sequence). Deletions cut 0 bases from V and 6 bases from J, with 14 bases between. CDR3 length: 15 residues. The CDR3 DNA reads as TGTGCCAGCAGCTTGGAGACTGCGGTCAGGGATACGCAGTATTTT. This codes for CASSLETAVRDTQYF.

V gene TRBV18 combines with J gene TRBJ2-5; tentatively, D is TRBD2 (6 bases). Germline values: CDR1 KGHSH, CDR2 LQKENI. The CDR3 totals 13 residues. V gave up 3 bases and J gave up 7 bases, with 12 bases separating them. This chain's CDR3 is CASSPLVEGTQYF. CDR3 DNA: TGTGCCAGCTCACCTCTAGTGGAGGGGACCCAGTACTTC.

This clone was recorded once. The chain joins TRBV7-9 to TRBJ2-3; tentative D call: TRBD1 (5 bases). V lost 1 base and J lost 2, with 10 bases in between. The germline gives CDR1 SEHNR, CDR2 FQNEAQ (reference sequence). The CDR3 loop spans 15 amino acids. The CDR3 nucleotides read TGTGCCAGCAGCTTAGTGACAGCGAACACAGATACGCAGTATTTT. Its protein is CASSLVTANTDTQYF. Using reference TRBV7-9 and TRBJ2-3 for the parts outside the CDR3, the full variable domain is DTGVSQNPRHKITKRGQNVTFRCDPISEHNRLYWYRQTLGQGPEFLTYFQNEAQLEKSRLLSDRFSAERPKGSFSTLEIQRTEQGDSAMYLCASSLVTANTDTQYFGPGTRLTVL.

The chain links TRBV7-8 to TRBJ1-1; D uncertain. CDR3 size: 13 residues. The V and J ends lost 3 bases and 1 base respectively, with 6 bases between them. The V gene's germline CDR1 is SGHVS and CDR2 FQNEAQ. The CDR3 reads CASSLTENTEAFF. In DNA form, the CDR3 reads TGTGCCAGCAGCTTGACGGAGAACACTGAAGCTTTCTTT.

The V and J genes are TRBV5-1 and TRBJ2-1; no clear D gene. Trimming took 0 bases from V and 0 from J, leaving 7 bases between them. The CDR3 has 15 residues. Looked up from germline, CDR1 is SGHRS and CDR2 is YFSETQ. CDR3 region: CASSLDPSSYNEQFF. The CDR3 nucleotides read TGCGCCAGCAGCTTGGATCCGAGCTCCTACAATGAGCAGTTCTTC.

V gene TRBV9 combines with J gene TRBJ1-1, with unresolved D. The germline gives CDR1 SGDLS, CDR2 YYNGEE. The V gene lost 0 bases and the J gene lost 6 bases, with 15 bases spanning the gap. The CDR3 has 15 amino acids. The CDR3 protein is CASSVVPGLGAEAFF. The CDR3 DNA reads TGTGCCAGCAGCGTAGTCCCCGGGCTGGGAGCTGAAGCTTTCTTT.

This clone was observed a single time. This rearrangement joins TRBV28 to TRBJ2-1, with 7 bases lining up with TRBD2. CDR1 and CDR2 from the germline V gene are MDHEN and SYDVKM. The CDR3 contains 18 residues. The V segment lost 2 bases and the J segment 7 bases; nucleotides outside the gene matches: 17. CDR3 sequence (DNA): TGTGCCAGCAGTTTAACAGCCAACCAGGGACGGGGGGTTAATGAGCAGTTCTTC. Residues: CASSLTANQGRGVNEQFF. Filled out from reference TRBV28 and TRBJ2-1, the complete variable domain reads DVKVTQSSRYLVKRTGEKVFLECVQDMDHENMFWYRQDPGLGLRLIYFSYDVKMKEKGDIPEGYSVSREKKERFSLILESASTNQTSMYLCASSLTANQGRGVNEQFFGPGTRLTVL.

The chain couples TRBV19 to TRBJ2-1; D uncertain. With 5 bases removed from V and 4 bases from J, the gap between germline ends came to 6 bases. This CDR3 region has 12 residues. Germline CDR1 and CDR2: LNHDA and SQIVND (reference sequence). The CDR3 bases are TGTGCCAGTAGTCTTACGTACAATGAGCAGTTCTTC. It specifies CASSLTYNEQFF.

This chain links TRBV7-9 with TRBJ1-1, with unresolved D. Germline CDR1 reads SEHNR; CDR2 reads FQNEAQ (reference sequence). Trimming removed 11 bases at V and 0 bases at J, with 16 bases between. This CDR3 region has 14 residues. CDR3 nucleotide sequence: TGTGCCGCCCAAGGCGGACCCTTGAACACTGAAGCTTTCTTT. Residues: CAAQGGPLNTEAFF.

This clone has only a few counts. The rearrangement links TRBV19 to TRBJ1-1, with D maybe TRBD1 (6 bases). Germline CDR1 and CDR2: LNHDA and SQIVND (reference sequence). The CDR3 consists of 16 residues. V dropped 1 base and J dropped 1 base, with 13 bases sitting between them. The CDR3 DNA sequence: TGTGCCAGTAGTATAGCCGGGGGGCGAACGAACACTGAAGCTTTCTTT. Translated: CASSIAGGRTNTEAFF.

This clone showed up just once. The V call is TRBV19, the J call TRBJ1-2; D not certain. The CDR3 totals 14 residues. V lost 2 bases and J lost 4, with 11 bases in between. Looked up from germline, CDR1 is LNHDA and CDR2 is SQIVND (reference sequence). DNA of the CDR3: TGTGCCAGTAGTATATCTGCAGGAGGCTATGGCTACACCTTC. It specifies CASSISAGGYGYTF.

The chain carries TRBV6-5 and TRBJ1-1; 8 bases match TRBD1. Losses at the gene ends were 0 bases for V and 8 bases for J; bases not matched to a gene: 2. The germline V gene encodes CDR1 MNHEY and CDR2 SVGAGI. This CDR3 has 13 residues. The CDR3 region is CASSYSRQGEAFF. The CDR3 DNA is TGTGCCAGCAGTTACTCGCGACAGGGGGAAGCTTTCTTT.

This clone has just a few counts. The genes are TRBV28 and TRBJ1-2; the D gene is possibly TRBD1 (6 bases). The ends were cut back, 4 bases at V and 3 bases at J, with 12 bases in the middle. This CDR3 has 14 residues. CDR1 and CDR2 (germline): MDHEN, SYDVKM. The DNA for the CDR3 is TGTGCCAGCAGTTCCAGGGGACGGTACTATGGCTACACCTTC. It is translated as CASSSRGRYYGYTF.

The chain joins TRBV4-3 to TRBJ2-7; the match to TRBD1 covers 7 bases. The CDR3 is 14 residues long. Germline V CDR1 and CDR2: LGHNA, YSLEER. J lost 2 bases, V lost 4 bases, and 5 bases had no gene match. The CDR3 loop reads CASSLSGQAYEQYF. The DNA for the CDR3 is TGCGCCAGCAGCCTAAGTGGACAGGCCTACGAGCAGTACTTC.

The chain is built from TRBV19 and TRBJ2-5, with TRBD1 matching 8 bases. V was clipped by 10 bases and J by 6 bases; unmatched bases: 16. There are 15 residues in the CDR3. Germline loops: CDR1 LNHDA, CDR2 SQIVND (reference sequence). The CDR3 nucleotides are TGTGCCACCTCGATCGGGGGACAGGTCATTCAGACCCAGTACTTC. It encodes CATSIGGQVIQTQYF.

The CDR3 region has the DNA TGTGCCAGCAGCCCCAGACAGCCCGCCGAAAAACTGTTTTTT. Encoded protein: CASSPRQPAEKLFF. The chain couples TRBV7-9 to TRBJ1-4, with D maybe TRBD1 (5 bases). Per germline, CDR1 SEHNR and CDR2 FQNEAQ (reference sequence). Trimming took off 5 bases at V and 8 bases at J, with 15 bases between the two ends. CDR3 length equals 14 residues.